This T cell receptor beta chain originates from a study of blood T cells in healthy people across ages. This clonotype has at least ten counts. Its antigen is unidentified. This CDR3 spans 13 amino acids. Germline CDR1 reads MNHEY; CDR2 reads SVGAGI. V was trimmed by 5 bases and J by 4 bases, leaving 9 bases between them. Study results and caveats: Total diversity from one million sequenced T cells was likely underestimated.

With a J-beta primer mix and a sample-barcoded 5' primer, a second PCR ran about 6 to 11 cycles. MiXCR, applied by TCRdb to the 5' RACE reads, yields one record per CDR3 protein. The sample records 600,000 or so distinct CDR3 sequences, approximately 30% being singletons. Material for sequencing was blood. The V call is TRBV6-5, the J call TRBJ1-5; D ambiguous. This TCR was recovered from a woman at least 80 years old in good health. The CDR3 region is CASSESKNQPQHF. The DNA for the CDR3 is TGTGCCAGCAGTGAGAGCAAAAATCAGCCCCAGCATTTT.